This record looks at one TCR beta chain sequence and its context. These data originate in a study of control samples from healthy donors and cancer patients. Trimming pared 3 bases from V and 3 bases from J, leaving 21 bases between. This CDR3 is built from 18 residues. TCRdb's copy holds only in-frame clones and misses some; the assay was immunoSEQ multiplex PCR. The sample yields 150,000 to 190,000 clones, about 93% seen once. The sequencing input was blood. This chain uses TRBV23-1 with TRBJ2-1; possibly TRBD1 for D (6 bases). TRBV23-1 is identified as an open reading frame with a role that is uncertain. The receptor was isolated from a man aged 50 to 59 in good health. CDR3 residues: CASSHRDGDKRLYNEQFF. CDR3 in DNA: TGCGCCAGCAGTCACCGGGACGGGGACAAGCGTCTCTACAATGAGCAGTTCTTC.